The sequence of this T cell receptor beta chain was determined in a study of T-cell reconstitution after alpha-beta-depleted transplantation in children. Study-wide results and caveats: Reports say that about two months after transplant, the alpha-beta T cells came out of several hundred graft clones that had expanded.

Germline values: CDR1 SNHLY, CDR2 FYNNEI. This CDR3 region has 11 residues. Between the trimmed V and J ends, which lost 8 bases and 2 bases, there was a span of 6 bases. Remarks on this clonotype: The antigen is undetermined. It may be a read error: a sequence one base away is much more abundant.

Using unique molecular identifiers, the investigators prepared the TCRbeta library. TCRdb re-derived calls from the PCR reads in MiXCR, one entry per CDR3 protein. The data hold hundreds of thousands of distinct CDR3 sequences, with 15% to 20% observed a single time. The source was PBMCs, mostly from graft donor cells, collected 360 days after TCRalphabeta/CD19-depleted stem cell transplant. This clonotype was obtained from a male patient aged 2 to 9 who had a stem cell transplant for acute lymphoblastic leukemia, so the T cells may come from the graft donor. The chain is built from TRBV2 and TRBJ2-5; D unclear. In DNA form, the CDR3 reads TGTGCCAGCGACCGGCAAGAGACCCAGTACTTC. Translated, it gives CASDRQETQYF.